This is a list of T cell receptor beta chains from one sample in a study of cytomegalovirus exposure and HLA in healthy donors. The protocol was immunoSEQ multiplex PCR, while the TCRdb copy is restricted to in-frame clones and leaves out a portion. The table has approximately 220,000 clones, around nine tenths seen once. The sequencing sample was made of PBMCs. The receptor source for this set is a woman under 30 in good health and CMV-seronegative. Each CDR3 is given with its conserved first and last residue. A D gene is named only where the DNA matches it firmly. The size entry is marked missing in some rows and otherwise reads once, few, many or a size class.

abundance	v_gene	d_gene	j_gene	CDR3aa	CDR3nt
once	TRBV2	NA	TRBJ1-2	CASSLDGLIYGYTF	TGTGCCAGCAGCTTGGACGGACTAATCTATGGCTACACCTTC
NA	TRBV29-1	NA	TRBJ1-2	CSVEGGRGWGYTF	TGCAGCGTTGAAGGGGGCAGGGGCTGGGGCTACACCTTC
NA	TRBV9	NA	TRBJ1-4	CASSNSVSTNEKLFF	TGTGCCAGCAGCAACTCGGTATCAACTAATGAAAAACTGTTTTTT
few	TRBV9	TRBD2	TRBJ2-5	CASSAAGVGETQYF	TGTGCCAGCAGCGCAGCGGGAGTTGGAGAGACCCAGTACTTC
NA	TRBV7-2	NA	TRBJ2-2	CASSSPQGYTGELFF	TGTGCCAGCAGCTCTCCGCAGGGGTACACCGGGGAGCTGTTTTTT
NA	TRBV28	NA	TRBJ2-7	CASSPNPGHLYEQYF	TGTGCCAGCAGTCCTAATCCGGGACACCTCTACGAGCAGTACTTC
NA	TRBV5-1	TRBD2	TRBJ2-3	CASSSRISSGIRTDTQYF	TGCGCCAGCAGCTCCCGAATATCTAGCGGGATCAGGACAGATACGCAGTATTTT
NA	TRBV5-1	NA	TRBJ2-3	CASFNEGTDTQYF	TGCGCCAGCTTCAATGAGGGAACAGATACGCAGTATTTT
NA	TRBV7-3	NA	TRBJ1-1	CASSLTPGNTEAFF	TGTGCCAGCAGCTTAACCCCCGGGAACACTGAAGCTTTCTTT
NA	TRBV11-2	NA	TRBJ2-3	CASSAWGDGTTDTQYF	TGTGCCAGCAGCGCCTGGGGGGACGGGACGACAGATACGCAGTATTTT
NA	TRBV29-1	TRBD1	TRBJ2-7	CSVYTGGWPYEQYF	TGCAGCGTGTATACAGGGGGCTGGCCCTACGAGCAGTACTTC
NA	TRBV7-6	NA	TRBJ2-5	CASSLADSTRGTQYF	TGTGCCAGCAGCTTAGCGGACAGCACGAGAGGGACCCAGTACTTC
NA	TRBV10-3	TRBD1	TRBJ1-5	CAISESPGQSNQPQHF	TGTGCCATCAGTGAATCGCCGGGACAGAGCAATCAGCCCCAGCATTTT
NA	TRBV28	NA	TRBJ2-7	CASNRGYEQYF	TGTGCCAGCAATCGCGGATACGAGCAGTACTTC
few	TRBV4-1	TRBD2	TRBJ2-7	CASSQRTSGYEQYF	TGCGCCAGCAGCCAAAGGACTAGCGGGTACGAGCAGTACTTC
NA	TRBV30	TRBD1	TRBJ1-1	CAWSKGTVNTEAFF	TGTGCCTGGAGTAAGGGGACAGTGAACACTGAAGCTTTCTTT
once	TRBV29-1	TRBD1	TRBJ1-2	CSVSRGDRANYGYTF	TGCAGCGTATCCCGTGGGGACAGGGCTAACTATGGCTACACCTTC
NA	TRBV7-2	NA	TRBJ2-1	CASRQSSYNEQFF	TGTGCCAGCAGACAAAGCTCCTACAATGAGCAGTTCTTC
NA	TRBV4-2	NA	TRBJ1-1	CASSLRGQAFF	TGTGCCAGCAGCCTCCGCGGGCAGGCTTTCTTT
NA	TRBV9	TRBD1	TRBJ2-2	CASSSRDRGIAGELFF	TGTGCCAGCAGCTCTCGGGACAGGGGGATCGCCGGGGAGCTGTTTTTT
NA	TRBV21-1	NA	TRBJ2-1	CASSGYRGNEQFF	TGTGCCAGCAGCGGTTACAGGGGCAATGAGCAGTTCTTC
once	TRBV19	TRBD2	TRBJ2-1	CASDSARGVPSSYNEQFF	TGTGCCAGCGACTCCGCCCGGGGGGTTCCCTCTTCCTACAATGAGCAGTTCTTC
once	TRBV5-8	TRBD1	TRBJ1-1	CASTTQGPRRNTEAFF	TGTGCCAGCACCACACAGGGGCCCAGGCGCAACACTGAAGCTTTCTTT
NA	TRBV19	TRBD1	TRBJ1-4	CASSPGGVEEKLFF	TGTGCCAGTAGCCCAGGGGGAGTAGAAGAAAAACTGTTTTTT
NA	TRBV9	TRBD2	TRBJ2-3	CASSYTRTSGDLTDTQYF	TGTGCCAGCAGCTACACCCGGACTAGCGGGGACCTCACAGATACGCAGTATTTT
once	TRBV5-1	NA	TRBJ2-1	CASSLAITGLLPITYNEQFF	TGCGCCAGCAGCTTGGCCATCACGGGACTCCTACCGATCACCTACAATGAGCAGTTCTTC
NA	TRBV2	TRBD1	TRBJ1-1	CASGQTGWWTEAFF	TGTGCCAGCGGACAGACAGGGTGGTGGACTGAAGCTTTCTTT
NA	TRBV19	TRBD1	TRBJ1-2	CASSGGPGQGSNYGYTF	TGTGCCAGTAGTGGTGGACCGGGACAGGGATCTAACTATGGCTACACCTTC
NA	TRBV5-1	TRBD1	TRBJ1-5	CASSTGTGVSNQPQHF	TGCGCCAGCAGTACCGGGACAGGAGTTAGCAATCAGCCCCAGCATTTT
NA	TRBV28	NA	TRBJ2-7	CAGQGGGSSYEQYF	TGTGCCGGTCAAGGTGGGGGGAGTTCCTACGAGCAGTACTTC
NA	TRBV29-1	TRBD1	TRBJ1-1	CSDRTGVTEAFF	TGCAGTGATCGGACAGGGGTAACTGAAGCTTTCTTT
NA	TRBV11-3	TRBD2	TRBJ2-1	CASSLLAGRDNEQFF	TGTGCCAGCAGCTTACTAGCGGGACGGGACAATGAGCAGTTCTTC
NA	TRBV2	TRBD1	TRBJ1-2	CASSSDRSGASLYGYTF	TGTGCCAGCAGTTCGGACAGGTCTGGAGCGTCCTTATATGGCTACACCTTC
NA	TRBV27	TRBD1	TRBJ2-1	CASAHRDSSYNEQFF	TGTGCCAGCGCCCACCGGGACAGTTCCTACAATGAGCAGTTCTTC
NA	TRBV20-1	TRBD1	TRBJ1-5	CSAKQGTHQHF	TGCAGTGCTAAACAGGGGACCCATCAACATTTT
once	TRBV5-4	TRBD1	TRBJ1-6	CASSGDSWGDSPLHF	TGTGCCAGCAGCGGGGACAGCTGGGGGGATTCACCCCTCCACTTT
few	TRBV6-5	TRBD1	TRBJ1-2	CASSYSLQGLYGYTF	TGTGCCAGCAGTTACTCCCTACAGGGGCTTTATGGCTACACCTTC
NA	TRBV10-3	NA	TRBJ1-1	CAITNTGWDTEAFF	TGTGCCATCACAAACACAGGGTGGGACACTGAAGCTTTCTTT
NA	TRBV5-4	NA	TRBJ1-3	CASSSADRSGNTIYF	TGTGCCAGCAGCTCCGCCGACAGGTCTGGAAACACCATATATTTT
NA	TRBV28	NA	TRBJ2-5	CASSVAPEAQYF	TGTGCCAGCAGTGTCGCCCCCGAGGCCCAGTACTTC
NA	TRBV5-8	NA	TRBJ2-1	CASSLIDREQFF	TGTGCCAGCAGCTTGATCGACAGGGAGCAGTTCTTC